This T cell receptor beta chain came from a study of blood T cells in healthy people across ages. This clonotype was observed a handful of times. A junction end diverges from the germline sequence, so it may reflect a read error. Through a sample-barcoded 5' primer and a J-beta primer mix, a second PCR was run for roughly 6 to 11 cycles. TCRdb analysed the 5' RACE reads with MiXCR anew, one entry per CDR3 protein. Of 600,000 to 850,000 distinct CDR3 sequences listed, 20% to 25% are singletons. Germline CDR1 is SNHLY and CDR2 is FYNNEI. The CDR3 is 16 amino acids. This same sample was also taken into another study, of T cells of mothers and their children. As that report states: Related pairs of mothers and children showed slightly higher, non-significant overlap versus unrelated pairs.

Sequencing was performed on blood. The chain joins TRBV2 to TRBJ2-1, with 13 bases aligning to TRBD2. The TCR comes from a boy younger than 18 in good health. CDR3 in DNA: TGTGCCAATCTAGAGGGACTAGCGGGGACCTACAATGAGCAGTCCTTC. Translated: CANLEGLAGTYNEQSF.